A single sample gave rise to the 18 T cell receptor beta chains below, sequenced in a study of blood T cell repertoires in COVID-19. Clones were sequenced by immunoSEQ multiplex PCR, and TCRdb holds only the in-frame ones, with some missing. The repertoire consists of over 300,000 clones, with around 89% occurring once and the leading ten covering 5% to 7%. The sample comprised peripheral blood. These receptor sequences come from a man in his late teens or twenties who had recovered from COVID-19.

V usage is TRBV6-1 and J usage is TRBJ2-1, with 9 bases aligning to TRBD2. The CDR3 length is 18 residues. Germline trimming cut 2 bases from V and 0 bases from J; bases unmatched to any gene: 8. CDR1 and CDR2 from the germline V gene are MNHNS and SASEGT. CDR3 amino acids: CASSESSGGPSSYNEQFF. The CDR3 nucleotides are TGTGCCAGCAGTGAATCCAGCGGGGGGCCGAGCTCCTACAATGAGCAGTTCTTC.

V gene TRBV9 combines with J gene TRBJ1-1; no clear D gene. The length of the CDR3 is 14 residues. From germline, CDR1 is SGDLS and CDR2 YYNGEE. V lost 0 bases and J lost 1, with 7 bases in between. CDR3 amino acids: CASSVAGRNTEAFF. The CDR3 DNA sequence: TGTGCCAGCAGCGTAGCGGGAAGGAACACTGAAGCTTTCTTT.

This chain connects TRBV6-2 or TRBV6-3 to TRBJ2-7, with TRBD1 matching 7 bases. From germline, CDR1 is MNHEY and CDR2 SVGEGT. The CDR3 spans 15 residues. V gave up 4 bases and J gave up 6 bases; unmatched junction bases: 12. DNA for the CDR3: TGTGCCAGCAGTTCAACTTCCGGGACAGAGCTCGAGCAGTACTTC. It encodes CASSSTSGTELEQYF.

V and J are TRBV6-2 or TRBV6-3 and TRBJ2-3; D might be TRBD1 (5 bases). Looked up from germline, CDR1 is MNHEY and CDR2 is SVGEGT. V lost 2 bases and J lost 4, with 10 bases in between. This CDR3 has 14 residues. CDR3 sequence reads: CASSYGQGPDTQYF. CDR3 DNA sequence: TGTGCCAGCAGTTACGGGCAGGGCCCAGATACGCAGTATTTT.

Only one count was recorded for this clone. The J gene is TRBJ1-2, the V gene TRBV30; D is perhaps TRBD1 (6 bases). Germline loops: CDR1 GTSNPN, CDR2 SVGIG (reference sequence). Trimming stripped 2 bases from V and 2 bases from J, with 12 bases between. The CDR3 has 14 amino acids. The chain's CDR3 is CAWSSTGLNYGYTF. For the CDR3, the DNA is TGTGCCTGGAGTTCTACAGGGCTGAACTATGGCTACACCTTC.

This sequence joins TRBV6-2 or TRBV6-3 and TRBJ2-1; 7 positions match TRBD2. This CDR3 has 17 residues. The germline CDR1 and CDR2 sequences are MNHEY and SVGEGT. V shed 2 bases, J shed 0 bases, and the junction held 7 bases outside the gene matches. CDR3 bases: TGTGCCAGCAGTTACCGCCCGCGGGGGACCTCCTACAATGAGCAGTTCTTC. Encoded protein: CASSYRPRGTSYNEQFF.

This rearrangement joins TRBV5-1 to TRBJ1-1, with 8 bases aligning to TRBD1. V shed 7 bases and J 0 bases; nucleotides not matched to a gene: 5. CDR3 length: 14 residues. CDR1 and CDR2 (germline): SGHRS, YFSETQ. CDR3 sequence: CASAQGALNTEAFF. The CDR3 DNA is TGCGCCAGCGCCCAGGGGGCTCTGAACACTGAAGCTTTCTTT.

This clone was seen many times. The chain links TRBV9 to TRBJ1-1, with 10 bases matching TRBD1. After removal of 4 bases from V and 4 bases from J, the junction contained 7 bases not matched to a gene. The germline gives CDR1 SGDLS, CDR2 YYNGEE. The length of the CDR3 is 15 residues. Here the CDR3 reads CASSSWDRGSTEAFF. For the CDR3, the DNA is TGTGCCAGCAGCTCTTGGGACAGGGGATCCACTGAAGCTTTCTTT.

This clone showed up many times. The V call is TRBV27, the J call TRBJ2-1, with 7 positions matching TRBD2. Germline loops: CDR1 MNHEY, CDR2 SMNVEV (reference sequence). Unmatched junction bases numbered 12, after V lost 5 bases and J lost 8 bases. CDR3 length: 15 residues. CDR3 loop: CASSKRTRSGDEQFF. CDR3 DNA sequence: TGTGCCAGCAGTAAAAGGACACGAAGCGGGGATGAGCAGTTCTTC.

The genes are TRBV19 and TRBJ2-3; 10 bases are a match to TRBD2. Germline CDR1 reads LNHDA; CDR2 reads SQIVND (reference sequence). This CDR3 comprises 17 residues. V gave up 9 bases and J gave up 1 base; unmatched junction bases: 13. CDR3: CASSLGVAGGRTDTQYF. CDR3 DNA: TGTGCCAGCTCACTCGGGGTAGCGGGGGGTCGCACAGATACGCAGTATTTT.

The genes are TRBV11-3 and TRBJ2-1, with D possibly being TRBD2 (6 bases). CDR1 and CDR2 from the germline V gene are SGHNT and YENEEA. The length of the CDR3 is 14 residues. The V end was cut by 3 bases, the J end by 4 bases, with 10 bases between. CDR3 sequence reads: CASSLRGEYNEQFF. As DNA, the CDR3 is TGTGCCAGCAGCTTGCGGGGAGAATACAATGAGCAGTTCTTC.

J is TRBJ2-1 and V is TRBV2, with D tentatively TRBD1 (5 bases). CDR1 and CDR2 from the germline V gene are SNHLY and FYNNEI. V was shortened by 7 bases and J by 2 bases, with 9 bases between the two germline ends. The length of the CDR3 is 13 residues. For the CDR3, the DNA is TGTGCCAGCATAAGGGGCCCCTACAATGAGCAGTTCTTC. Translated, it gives CASIRGPYNEQFF.

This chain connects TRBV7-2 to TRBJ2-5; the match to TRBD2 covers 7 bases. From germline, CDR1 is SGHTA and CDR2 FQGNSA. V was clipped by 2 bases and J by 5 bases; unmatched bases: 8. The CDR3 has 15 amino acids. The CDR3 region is CASSLKAGNGETQYF. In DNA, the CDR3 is TGTGCCAGCAGCTTAAAAGCGGGGAATGGGGAGACCCAGTACTTC.

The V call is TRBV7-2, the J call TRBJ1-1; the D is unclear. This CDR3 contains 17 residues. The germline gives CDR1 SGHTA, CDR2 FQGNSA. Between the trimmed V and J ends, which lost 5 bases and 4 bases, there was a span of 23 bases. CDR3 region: CASSPPLRAPGSTEAFF. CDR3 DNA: TGTGCCAGCAGCCCCCCTCTTCGAGCTCCGGGTAGCACTGAAGCTTTCTTT.

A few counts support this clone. The CDR3 DNA reads as TGCGCCAGCAGCCAAGATTGGGCAGGGGGCTATGGCTCTGGAAACACCATATATTTT. Encoded protein: CASSQDWAGGYGSGNTIYF. This chain uses TRBV4-1 with TRBJ1-3; 8 nucleotides agree with TRBD1. There are 19 residues in the CDR3. Per germline, CDR1 MGHRA and CDR2 YSYEKL. Losses at the gene ends were 0 bases for V and 0 bases for J; bases not matched to a gene: 10.

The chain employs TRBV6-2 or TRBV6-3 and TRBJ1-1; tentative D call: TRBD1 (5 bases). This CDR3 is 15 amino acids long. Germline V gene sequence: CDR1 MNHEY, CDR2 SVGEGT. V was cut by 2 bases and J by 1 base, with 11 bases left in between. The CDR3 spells CASSYPGLPNTEAFF. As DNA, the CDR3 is TGTGCCAGCAGTTACCCGGGACTTCCGAACACTGAAGCTTTCTTT.

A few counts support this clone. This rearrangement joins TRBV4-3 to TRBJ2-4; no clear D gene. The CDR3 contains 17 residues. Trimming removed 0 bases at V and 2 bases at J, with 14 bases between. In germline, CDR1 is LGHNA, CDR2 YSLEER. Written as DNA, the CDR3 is TGCGCCAGCAGCCAAGACCTAGAAGGATGGTCCAAAAACATTCAGTACTTC. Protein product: CASSQDLEGWSKNIQYF.

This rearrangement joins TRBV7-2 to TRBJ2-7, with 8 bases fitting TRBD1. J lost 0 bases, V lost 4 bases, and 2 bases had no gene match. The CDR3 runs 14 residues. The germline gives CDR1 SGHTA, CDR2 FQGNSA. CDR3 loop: CASSWTGSSYEQYF. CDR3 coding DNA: TGTGCCAGCAGCTGGACAGGGAGCTCCTACGAGCAGTACTTC.